The subject of this entry is one T cell receptor beta chain. These data come from a study of TIL therapy for anti-PD-1-resistant metastatic lung cancer. Across the whole study: Tumors had a median PD-L1 proportion score of approximately 6.4%. Half of patients were current or former smokers.

This CDR3 has 15 amino acids. Trimming took off 1 base at V and 6 bases at J, with 14 bases between the two ends. Germline CDR1 is SGHNT and CDR2 is YENEEA. Regarding time point: pre-treatment sample, taken before nivolumab and TIL therapy. This was the immunoSEQ v3 assay. Sequencing depth was approximately 1.8 million read pairs for survey level, about 5-6 million for deep. TCRdb keeps only in-frame clones here, not all; method: immunoSEQ multiplex PCR. The table lists tens of thousands of clones, around 67% of them singletons. V and J are TRBV11-3 and TRBJ2-3; perhaps D is TRBD1 or TRBD2 (5 bases each). Sample: blood, taken at baseline. The receptor's source is a person aged 25-79 years with non-small cell lung cancer. The CDR3 region is CASSLGAGSLDTQYF. The CDR3 DNA reads TGTGCCAGCAGCTTAGGGGCAGGGAGTTTGGATACGCAGTATTTT.